These 22 T cell receptor beta chains share one sample of origin, sequenced in a study of shared clonotypes between healthy human individuals. Assay: immunoSEQ multiplex PCR; the TCRdb copy retains only in-frame clones and omits some. The sample yields around 1.4 million clones, less than 99% seen once. The sample comprised naive CD4+ T cells sorted from blood. Subset of the sample: CD45RA+ positively selected. The receptors here all came from a young man in good health.

This chain connects TRBV27 to TRBJ2-2, with D perhaps matching TRBD1 or TRBD2 (5 bases each). The V end was cut by 4 bases, the J end by 2 bases, with 11 bases between. CDR1 is MNHEY, CDR2 SMNVEV, per germline (reference sequence). This CDR3 region has 15 residues. CDR3 bases: TGTGCCAGCAGTTCAGGGACCTTTAACACCGGGGAGCTGTTTTTT. Amino acids: CASSSGTFNTGELFF.

The V call is TRBV9, the J call TRBJ1-1; 9 nucleotides match TRBD1. V trimming: 5 bases; J trimming: 6 bases; junction bases outside the gene matches: 11. CDR1 is SGDLS, CDR2 YYNGEE, per germline. There are 15 residues in the CDR3. The CDR3, as DNA: TGTGCCAGCAGGCCCGGGACAGGGACGGGGGCTGAAGCTTTCTTT. The encoded protein is CASRPGTGTGAEAFF.

The chain couples TRBV11-3 to TRBJ2-5; D is possibly TRBD2 (6 bases). CDR1 is SGHNT, CDR2 YENEEA, per germline. The CDR3 sequence is 17 residues long. V lost 0 bases to trimming and J lost 1 base, with 15 bases between them. This CDR3 is CASSLDLTGSGQETQYF. The CDR3, as DNA: TGTGCCAGCAGCTTAGATCTAACGGGTAGCGGCCAAGAGACCCAGTACTTC.

This chain joins TRBV19 and TRBJ1-1; no clear D gene. The V gene lost 3 bases and the J gene lost 1 base, with 21 bases spanning the gap. Germline V lookup: CDR1 LNHDA, CDR2 SQIVND (reference sequence). This CDR3 region has 18 residues. In DNA, the CDR3 is TGTGCCAGTAGTATCCCTCCAAAGGAGGCCGGCAGGAACACTGAAGCTTTCTTT. The encoded protein is CASSIPPKEAGRNTEAFF. The whole variable domain, remainder taken from reference TRBV19 and TRBJ1-1, is DGGITQSPKYLFRKEGQNVTLSCEQNLNHDAMYWYRQDPGQGLRLIYYSQIVNDFQKGDIAEGYSVSREKKESFPLTVTSAQKNPTAFYLCASSIPPKEAGRNTEAFFGQGTRLTVV.

The rearrangement uses TRBV9 and TRBJ2-1, with TRBD2 matching over 11 bases. The germline CDR1 and CDR2 sequences are SGDLS and YYNGEE. This CDR3 has 15 residues. V lost 3 bases, J lost 8 bases, and 7 bases stayed unmatched. CDR3 DNA sequence: TGTGCCAGCAGCGCGAGTGGACTAGCGGGTCATGAGCAGTTCTTC. Translated: CASSASGLAGHEQFF.

The chain carries TRBV10-3 and TRBJ2-5; the D gene is possibly TRBD1 (7 bases). V was pared by 7 bases and J by 4 bases, with 25 bases between. The CDR3 sequence is 17 residues long. Germline assignment: CDR1 ENHRY and CDR2 SYGVKD. The CDR3 sequence: CAINFRRWPGGLETQYF. In nucleotides, the CDR3 is TGTGCCATCAACTTTCGGCGGTGGCCAGGGGGGCTAGAGACCCAGTACTTC.

This chain links TRBV28 with TRBJ2-6; D unclear. Looked up from germline, CDR1 is MDHEN and CDR2 is SYDVKM. Between the trimmed V and J ends, which lost 8 bases and 2 bases, there was a span of 10 bases. This CDR3 has 14 residues. The chain's CDR3 is CASGPRTGANVLTF. The DNA for the CDR3 is TGTGCCAGCGGGCCGCGCACTGGGGCCAACGTCCTGACTTTC.

The rearrangement joins TRBV29-1 to TRBJ2-7; D is uncertain. Germline-derived CDR1 and CDR2 are SQVTM and ANQGSEA. The CDR3 contains 12 residues. Trimming left V 3 bases short and J 4 bases short, with 10 bases between. The CDR3: CSVDGLGYEQYF. As DNA, the CDR3 is TGCAGCGTTGATGGGTTGGGGTACGAGCAGTACTTC.

The chain links TRBV27 to TRBJ2-1; 9 nucleotides agree with TRBD1. The length of the CDR3 is 16 residues. CDR1 and CDR2 (germline): MNHEY, SMNVEV (reference sequence). V lost 2 bases, J lost 0 bases, and 2 bases stayed unmatched. The CDR3 loop reads CASSLTTGGSYNEQFF. The CDR3 bases are TGTGCCAGCAGTTTAACGACAGGGGGCTCCTACAATGAGCAGTTCTTC.

This chain uses TRBV7-2 with TRBJ2-5, with 11 bases aligning to TRBD2. This CDR3 contains 15 residues. V lost 5 bases to trimming and J lost 4 bases; unmatched junction nucleotides: 6. The germline V gene has CDR1 SGHTA and CDR2 FQGNSA. CDR3 residues: CASSRSGRVGETQYF. The CDR3 bases are TGTGCCAGCAGCCGTAGCGGGAGGGTAGGAGAGACCCAGTACTTC.

The V call is TRBV11-1, the J call TRBJ2-5; TRBD1 agrees at 7 bases. The germline gives CDR1 SGHAT, CDR2 FQDESV (reference sequence). The junction had 14 bases not matched to a gene; V was cut back by 1 base and J by 6 bases. The CDR3 spans 17 residues. The CDR3 DNA reads TGTGCCAGCAGCTTAGGCCCAAACGACAGGGTGGTGAAGACCCAGTACTTC. It translates to CASSLGPNDRVVKTQYF.

The chain joins TRBV7-2 to TRBJ2-3; 7 nucleotides line up with TRBD1. Trimming removed 5 bases from V and 2 bases from J; junction bases left unmatched: 16. CDR3 length: 18 amino acids. Germline CDR1 reads SGHTA; CDR2 reads FQGNSA. The CDR3, as DNA: TGTGCCAGCAGCCTTACAGGGGCGCATTCCCCCCACACAGATACGCAGTATTTT. Protein: CASSLTGAHSPHTDTQYF.

The CDR3 reads CASSDQGFYGYTF. The CDR3 bases are TGTGCCAGCAGTGATCAGGGGTTCTATGGCTACACCTTC. This chain uses TRBV27 with TRBJ1-2; D is perhaps TRBD1 (6 bases). The V and J ends lost 5 bases and 4 bases respectively, with 11 bases between them. Germline V gives CDR1 MNHEY, CDR2 SMNVEV (reference sequence). This CDR3 is 13 amino acids long.

The V and J genes are TRBV10-3 and TRBJ1-5, with 9 bases lining up with TRBD1. This CDR3 has 16 amino acids. Germline CDR1 is ENHRY and CDR2 is SYGVKD. V shed 3 bases and J 3 bases; nucleotides not matched to a gene: 6. Here the CDR3 DNA reads TGTGCCATCAGTGATGGGACAGGGCCCCCCAATCAGCCCCAGCATTTT. Its translation: CAISDGTGPPNQPQHF.

V usage is TRBV2 and J usage is TRBJ2-7; 13 nucleotides align to TRBD2. CDR3 length: 16 residues. Per the germline V gene, CDR1 is SNHLY and CDR2 is FYNNEI. Trimming at V came to 9 bases and at J to 1 base, leaving 9 bases not matched to a gene. The CDR3 DNA reads as TGTGCCAGTGCCGGAGGACTAGCGGGAGTGTCCTACGAGCAGTACTTC. The encoded protein is CASAGGLAGVSYEQYF.

This clone was picked up one time. V gene TRBV29-1 combines with J gene TRBJ1-1; 8 bases line up with TRBD1. This CDR3 comprises 14 residues. Germline trimming cut 8 bases from V and 1 base from J; bases unmatched to any gene: 9. Looked up from germline, CDR1 is SQVTM and CDR2 is ANQGSEA. CDR3 coding DNA: TGCAGCCTAGGACAGGGCAATTCGAACACTGAAGCTTTCTTT. Translated, it gives CSLGQGNSNTEAFF.

CDR3 in amino acids: CASSLQGSTEAFF. CDR3 nucleotide sequence: TGTGCCAGCAGCTTACAGGGGTCGACTGAAGCTTTCTTT. The chain combines TRBV5-5 with TRBJ1-1, with TRBD1 matching over 7 bases. This CDR3 is 13 amino acids long. V trimming: 2 bases; J trimming: 5 bases; junction bases outside the gene matches: 3. The germline gives CDR1 SGHKS, CDR2 YYEKEE (reference sequence).

This clone showed up just once. The chain joins TRBV29-1 to TRBJ2-1, with 7 positions matching TRBD2. Germline-derived CDR1 and CDR2 are SQVTM and ANQGSEA. CDR3 size: 13 residues. V was pared by 3 bases and J by 5 bases, with 4 bases of the junction left unmatched. CDR3 protein: CSVDGGSNNEQFF. In DNA, the CDR3 is TGCAGCGTTGACGGCGGGAGTAACAATGAGCAGTTCTTC.

The rearrangement uses TRBV10-2 and TRBJ1-1, with TRBD1 identical over 7 bases. V lost 5 bases, J lost 3 bases, and 12 bases stayed unmatched. The CDR3 sequence is 16 residues long. Per germline, CDR1 WSHSY and CDR2 SAAADI. CDR3 nucleotide sequence: TGCGCCAGCAGTTTCGGACAGGTCCGAGGGGACACTGAAGCTTTCTTT. This sequence encodes CASSFGQVRGDTEAFF.

This chain links TRBV6-1 with TRBJ2-7, with D possibly matching TRBD1 (6 bases). Per the germline V gene, CDR1 is MNHNS and CDR2 is SASEGT. The V and J ends lost 2 bases and 3 bases respectively, with 17 bases between them. The CDR3 runs to 16 residues. The CDR3 region is CASSESSAQGGYEQYF. Written as DNA, the CDR3 is TGTGCCAGCAGTGAAAGTTCCGCACAGGGTGGCTACGAGCAGTACTTC.

The chain employs TRBV30 and TRBJ1-1; possibly TRBD1 for D (5 bases). Looked up from germline, CDR1 is GTSNPN and CDR2 is SVGIG (reference sequence). The CDR3 extends over 14 amino acids. V was trimmed by 4 bases and J by 4 bases, leaving 16 bases between them. The CDR3 protein is CAWTTDRRGTEAFF. Written as DNA, the CDR3 is TGTGCCTGGACGACAGACAGACGGGGCACTGAAGCTTTCTTT.

This chain links TRBV5-1 with TRBJ2-2; 9 nucleotides line up with TRBD2. The CDR3 extends over 18 amino acids. Trimming took 2 bases from V and 4 from J; bases not matched to a gene: 12. Germline V CDR1 and CDR2: SGHRS, YFSETQ. The CDR3 DNA follows: TGCGCCAGCAGCTTCGTTGAATTAGCGGGAGCTAGCACCGGGGAGCTGTTTTTT. Translating gives CASSFVELAGASTGELFF.